This is a list of T cell receptor beta chains from one sample in a study of T cell responses to AZD1222 COVID-19 vaccine. Sequencing used immunoSEQ multiplex PCR; TCRdb keeps in-frame clones, though not all of them. Found here are some 190,000 clones, about nine tenths of them singletons; the top ten hold around 1.9%. The sequences come from peripheral blood, collected 28 days after the second AZD1222 dose. The receptors here all came from an adult who received the AZD1222 COVID-19 vaccine. CDR3s include the opening cysteine and the closing phenylalanine or tryptophan. D genes are given only for firm matches. Clone size is given for some rows only: seen once, a few or many times, or a class if the clone is expanded.

j_gene	d_gene	abundance	v_gene	CDR3aa	CDR3nt
TRBJ1-1	.	.	TRBV6-5	CASSFLTRKPGAFF	TGTGCCAGCAGTTTCCTAACACGAAAACCAGGAGCTTTCTTT
TRBJ1-1	.	.	TRBV30	CALDGAGRVTEAFF	TGTGCCCTGGACGGCGCAGGGCGGGTTACTGAAGCTTTCTTT
TRBJ1-1	TRBD1	.	TRBV19	CASSTGGMNTEAFF	TGTGCCAGTAGTACAGGGGGTATGAACACTGAAGCTTTCTTT
TRBJ1-3	TRBD1	.	TRBV19	CASSIGTGGPGNTIYF	TGTGCCAGTAGTATTGGGACAGGGGGCCCTGGAAACACCATATATTTT
TRBJ1-4	TRBD1	few	TRBV19	CASKSGQGSEKLFF	TGTGCCAGTAAATCAGGACAGGGATCTGAAAAACTGTTTTTT
TRBJ2-2	.	few	TRBV9	CASSLEGDERNTGELFF	TGTGCCAGCAGCCTAGAGGGGGACGAACGGAACACCGGGGAGCTGTTTTTT
TRBJ2-7	TRBD2	.	TRBV19	CASRVSSGPSSYEQYF	TGTGCCAGTAGGGTTTCTAGCGGGCCAAGCTCCTACGAGCAGTACTTC
TRBJ1-2	TRBD1	.	TRBV6-5	CASSYGQGANYGYTF	TGTGCCAGCAGTTACGGACAGGGGGCTAACTATGGCTACACCTTC
TRBJ1-1	TRBD1	.	TRBV5-1	CASSSGQDGTEAFF	TGCGCCAGCAGCTCCGGACAGGACGGAACTGAAGCTTTCTTT
TRBJ1-3	.	.	TRBV9	CASSVAPLGGSSGNTIYF	TGTGCCAGCAGCGTAGCCCCCCTCGGGGGTTCCTCTGGAAACACCATATATTTT
TRBJ2-7	.	.	TRBV28	CASSPGLLVGQYF	TGTGCCAGCAGCCCTGGACTGTTGGTTGGGCAGTACTTC
TRBJ1-2	.	.	TRBV6-6	CASRPTGSYGYTF	TGTGCCAGCAGACCGACAGGATCTTACGGCTACACCTTC
TRBJ2-2	TRBD1	.	TRBV27	CASSLSRFRTGQTGELFF	TGTGCCAGCAGTTTATCGAGGTTTCGGACAGGGCAGACCGGGGAGCTGTTTTTT
TRBJ1-4	.	.	TRBV5-1	CASSLDRNEKLFF	TGCGCCAGCAGCTTGGACAGAAATGAAAAACTGTTTTTT